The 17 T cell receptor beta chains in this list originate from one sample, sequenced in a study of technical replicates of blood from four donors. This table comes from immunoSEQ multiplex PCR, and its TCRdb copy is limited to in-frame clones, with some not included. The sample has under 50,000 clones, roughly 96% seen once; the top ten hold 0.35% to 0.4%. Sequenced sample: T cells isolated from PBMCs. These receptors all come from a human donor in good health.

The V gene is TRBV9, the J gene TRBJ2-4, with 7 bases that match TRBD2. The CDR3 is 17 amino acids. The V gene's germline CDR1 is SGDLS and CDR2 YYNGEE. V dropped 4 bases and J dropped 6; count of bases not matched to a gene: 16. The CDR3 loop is CASSPTHSGGSGNIQYF. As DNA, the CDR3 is TGTGCCAGCAGCCCCACCCACTCTGGCGGGAGCGGAAACATTCAGTACTTC.

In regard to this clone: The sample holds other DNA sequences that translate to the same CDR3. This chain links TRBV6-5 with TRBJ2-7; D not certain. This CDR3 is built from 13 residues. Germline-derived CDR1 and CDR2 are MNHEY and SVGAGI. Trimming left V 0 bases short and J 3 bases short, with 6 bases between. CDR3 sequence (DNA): TGTGCCAGCAGTTACTCGGGCGACTACGAGCAGTACTTC. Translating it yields CASSYSGDYEQYF.

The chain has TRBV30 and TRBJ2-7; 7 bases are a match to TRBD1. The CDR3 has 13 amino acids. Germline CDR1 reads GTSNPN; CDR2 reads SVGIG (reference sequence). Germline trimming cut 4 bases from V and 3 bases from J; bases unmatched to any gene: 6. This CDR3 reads CAWTLGQHYEQYF. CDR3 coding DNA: TGTGCCTGGACCCTGGGACAGCACTACGAGCAGTACTTC.

The CDR3 reads CASSPISGQGAYEQYF. The CDR3 DNA reads as TGTGCCAGCAGCCCGATAAGCGGCCAGGGGGCATACGAGCAGTACTTC. The gene calls are TRBV7-9 and TRBJ2-7; TRBD1 matches 8 bases. The V and J ends lost 5 bases and 4 bases, in that order; junction bases with no gene match: 13. This CDR3 contains 16 residues. CDR1 is SEHNR, CDR2 FQNEAQ, per germline (reference sequence).

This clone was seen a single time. The CDR3 loop is CASSPPDRGYTEAFF. The CDR3 DNA sequence: TGTGCCAGCTCACCACCGGACAGGGGGTACACTGAAGCTTTCTTT. The chain carries TRBV18 and TRBJ1-1; 10 bases are a match to TRBD1. The CDR3 extends over 15 amino acids. Per the germline V gene, CDR1 is KGHSH and CDR2 is LQKENI. With 0 bases clipped from V and 3 bases from J, the junction kept 1 base outside the gene matches. Variable domain in full (rest from reference TRBV18 and TRBJ1-1): NAGVMQNPRHLVRRRGQEARLRCSPMKGHSHVYWYRQLPEEGLKFMVYLQKENIIDESGMPKERFSAEFPKEGPSILRIQQVVRGDSAAYFCASSPPDRGYTEAFFGQGTRLTVV.

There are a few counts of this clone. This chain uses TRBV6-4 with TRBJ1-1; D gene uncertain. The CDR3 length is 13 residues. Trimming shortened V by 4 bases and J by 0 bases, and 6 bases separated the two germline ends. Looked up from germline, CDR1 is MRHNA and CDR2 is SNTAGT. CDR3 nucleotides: TGTGCCAGCAGTGCCTCCGTGAACACTGAAGCTTTCTTT. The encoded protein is CASSASVNTEAFF.

CDR3 loop: CASFRGNTGELFF. The CDR3 DNA sequence: TGTGCCAGTTTCAGGGGGAACACCGGGGAGCTGTTTTTT. V and J are TRBV19 and TRBJ2-2, with TRBD1 as a possible D gene (6 bases). This CDR3 has 13 residues. V lost 8 bases, J lost 1 base, and 8 bases lay in between. The germline V gene has CDR1 LNHDA and CDR2 SQIVND (reference sequence).

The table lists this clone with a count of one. The CDR3, as DNA: TGTGCCAGCAGCTTAAGGCTAGTAAGCACAGATACGCAGTATTTT. It translates to CASSLRLVSTDTQYF. The chain recombines TRBV11-1 with TRBJ2-3; D is undetermined. The CDR3 length is 15 residues. Per germline, CDR1 SGHAT and CDR2 FQDESV (reference sequence). V shed 2 bases and J shed 0 bases, with 9 bases lying between them.

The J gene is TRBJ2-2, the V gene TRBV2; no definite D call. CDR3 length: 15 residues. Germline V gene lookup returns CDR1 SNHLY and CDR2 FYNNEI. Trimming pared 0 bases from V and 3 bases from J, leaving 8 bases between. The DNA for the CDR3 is TGTGCCAGCAGTGAAGCGATCCGGGACACCGGGGAGCTGTTTTTT. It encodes CASSEAIRDTGELFF.

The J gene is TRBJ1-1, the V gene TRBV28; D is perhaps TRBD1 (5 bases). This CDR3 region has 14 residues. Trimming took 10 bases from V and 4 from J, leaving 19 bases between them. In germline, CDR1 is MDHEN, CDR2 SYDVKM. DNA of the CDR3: TGTGCCACCTCTCGGGGGGGGTTGGCCACTGAAGCTTTCTTT. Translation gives CATSRGGLATEAFF.

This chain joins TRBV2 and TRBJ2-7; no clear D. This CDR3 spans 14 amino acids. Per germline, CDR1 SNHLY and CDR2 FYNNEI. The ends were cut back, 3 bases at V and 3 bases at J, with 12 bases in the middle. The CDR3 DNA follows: TGTGCCAGCAGTGAGGTAGCCCAAGGCTACGAGCAGTACTTC. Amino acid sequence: CASSEVAQGYEQYF.

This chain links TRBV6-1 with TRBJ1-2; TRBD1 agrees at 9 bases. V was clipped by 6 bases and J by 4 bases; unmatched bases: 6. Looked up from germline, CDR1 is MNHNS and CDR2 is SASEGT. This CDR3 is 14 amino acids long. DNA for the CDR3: TGTGCCAGCAGCGGACAGGGGAACCTCTATGGCTACACCTTC. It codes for CASSGQGNLYGYTF.

This CDR3 is CASSLAWGQGLTGELFF. The DNA for the CDR3 is TGCGCCAGCAGCTTGGCTTGGGGACAGGGGCTCACCGGGGAGCTGTTTTTT. The chain joins TRBV5-1 to TRBJ2-2; 10 bases agree with TRBD1. Germline trimming cut 0 bases from V and 4 bases from J; bases unmatched to any gene: 6. Germline V CDR1 and CDR2: SGHRS, YFSETQ. This CDR3 has 17 amino acids.

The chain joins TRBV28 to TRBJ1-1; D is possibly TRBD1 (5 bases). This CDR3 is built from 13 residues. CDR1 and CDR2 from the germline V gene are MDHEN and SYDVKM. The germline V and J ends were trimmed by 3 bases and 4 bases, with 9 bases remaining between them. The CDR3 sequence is CASSLGGGTEAFF. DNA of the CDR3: TGTGCCAGCAGTTTGGGGGGGGGCACTGAAGCTTTCTTT. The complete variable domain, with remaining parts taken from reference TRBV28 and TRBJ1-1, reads DVKVTQSSRYLVKRTGEKVFLECVQDMDHENMFWYRQDPGLGLRLIYFSYDVKMKEKGDIPEGYSVSREKKERFSLILESASTNQTSMYLCASSLGGGTEAFFGQGTRLTVV.

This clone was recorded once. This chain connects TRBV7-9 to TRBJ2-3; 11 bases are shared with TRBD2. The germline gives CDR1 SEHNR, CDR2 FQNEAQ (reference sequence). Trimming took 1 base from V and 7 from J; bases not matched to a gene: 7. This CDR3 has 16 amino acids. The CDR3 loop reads CASSLVGTSGTNTQYF. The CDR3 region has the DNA TGTGCCAGCAGCTTAGTGGGGACTAGCGGTACAAATACGCAGTATTTT.

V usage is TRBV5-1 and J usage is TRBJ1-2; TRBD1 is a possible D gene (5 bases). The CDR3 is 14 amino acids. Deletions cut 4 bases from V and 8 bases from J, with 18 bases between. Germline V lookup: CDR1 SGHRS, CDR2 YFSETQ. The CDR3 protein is CASSGGTAVLGYTF. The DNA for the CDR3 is TGCGCCAGCAGCGGGGGGACGGCTGTTCTGGGCTACACCTTC.

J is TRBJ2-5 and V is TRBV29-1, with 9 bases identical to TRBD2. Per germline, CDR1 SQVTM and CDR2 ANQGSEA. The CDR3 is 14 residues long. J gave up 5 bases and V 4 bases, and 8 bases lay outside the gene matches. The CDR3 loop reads CSVAKAGGLETQYF. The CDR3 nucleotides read TGCAGCGTTGCCAAGGCGGGAGGGTTGGAGACCCAGTACTTC.